Detailed here is one TCR beta chain. This sample is drawn from a study of blood T cell repertoires in COVID-19. Profiling relied on immunoSEQ multiplex PCR, and the TCRdb table lists in-frame clones only, not all of them. The table records 250,000 to 300,000 clones, about 83% of them present only once. V lost 4 bases and J 3 bases, leaving 16 bases between the germline ends. This CDR3 contains 15 residues. Germline lookup yields CDR1 SGHNT and CDR2 YYREEE (reference sequence). V is TRBV5-4 and J is TRBJ1-2; tentatively, D is TRBD1 (6 bases). Sequenced: peripheral blood. The receptor was isolated from a man older than 75 with acute or convalescent COVID-19. The CDR3 protein is CASSADRPEDYGYTF. The CDR3 DNA reads as TGTGCCAGCAGCGCAGACAGGCCCGAGGACTATGGCTACACCTTC. The variable domain in full, completed from reference TRBV5-4 and TRBJ1-2, reads ETGVTQSPTHLIKTRGQQVTLRCSSQSGHNTVSWYQQALGQGPQFIFQYYREEENGRGNFPPRFSGLQFPNYSSELNVNALELDDSALYLCASSADRPEDYGYTFGSGTRLTVV.